These 8 T cell receptor beta chains came from one sample sequenced in a study of blood T cell repertoires in COVID-19. TCRdb's copy holds only in-frame clones and misses some; the assay was immunoSEQ multiplex PCR. The sample lists under 200,000 clones; approximately 81% were seen once. Sequencing used peripheral blood. The source is a young man with active or convalescent COVID-19.

The chain couples TRBV10-3 to TRBJ2-1; maybe TRBD2 (6 bases). The germline V and J ends were trimmed by 4 bases and 0 bases, with 13 bases remaining between them. The CDR3 length is 16 residues. Germline V gives CDR1 ENHRY, CDR2 SYGVKD. This CDR3 is CAISGNRDSSYNEQFF. The CDR3 DNA reads TGTGCCATCAGTGGGAACCGGGACTCCTCCTACAATGAGCAGTTCTTC.

The chain joins TRBV7-9 to TRBJ2-3, with 9 bases fitting TRBD2. Germline V gives CDR1 SEHNR, CDR2 FQNEAQ (reference sequence). Unmatched junction bases numbered 8, after V lost 3 bases and J lost 4 bases. The CDR3 runs to 16 residues. In nucleotides, the CDR3 is TGTGCCAGCAGCTTCCTTTATGGCGGGGGGGCAGATACGCAGTATTTT. It encodes CASSFLYGGGADTQYF.

CDR3 region: CASTPKLRLNTEAFF. The CDR3, as DNA: TGTGCCAGCACCCCCAAACTAAGATTGAACACTGAAGCTTTCTTT. The chain joins TRBV27 to TRBJ1-1; D is unresolved. The V and J ends lost 7 bases and 0 bases respectively, with 15 bases between them. CDR3 length: 15 residues. Germline CDR1 and CDR2: MNHEY and SMNVEV (reference sequence).

This chain links TRBV27 with TRBJ1-5; 7 bases align to TRBD1. The V and J ends lost 2 bases and 7 bases, in that order; junction bases with no gene match: 5. CDR3 length equals 14 residues. Germline V lookup: CDR1 MNHEY, CDR2 SMNVEV (reference sequence). DNA for the CDR3: TGTGCCAGCAGTTTAGACAGGGCTGGGCAGCCCCAGCATTTT. Its translation is CASSLDRAGQPQHF.

This rearrangement joins TRBV7-9 to TRBJ1-6; D gene unclear. This CDR3 contains 13 residues. Germline V CDR1 and CDR2: SEHNR, FQNEAQ (reference sequence). Trimming removed 2 bases at V and 5 bases at J, with 4 bases between. The CDR3: CASSLQNNSPLHF. The CDR3 region has the DNA TGTGCCAGCAGCTTACAAAATAATTCACCCCTCCACTTT.

The chain links TRBV6-6 to TRBJ2-1, with 8 bases aligning to TRBD1. CDR3 length: 14 residues. After removal of 2 bases from V and 9 bases from J, the junction contained 6 bases not matched to a gene. CDR1 is MNHNY and CDR2 is SVGAGI in the germline V gene (reference sequence). The CDR3 loop is CASSYRTGHSEQFF. The CDR3 DNA follows: TGTGCCAGCAGTTACCGGACAGGGCATTCTGAGCAGTTCTTC.

The chain combines TRBV4-1 with TRBJ1-4; D not certain. Per germline, CDR1 MGHRA and CDR2 YSYEKL. V lost 1 base and J lost 6, with 6 bases in between. CDR3 length: 13 amino acids. The chain's CDR3 is CASSQVIDEKLFF. The CDR3 DNA reads TGCGCCAGCAGCCAAGTGATAGATGAAAAACTGTTTTTT.

The rearrangement links TRBV5-6 to TRBJ2-7; unclear D gene. V lost 1 base and J lost 4, with 9 bases in between. Per the germline V gene, CDR1 is SGHDT and CDR2 is YYEEEE. The CDR3 loop spans 13 amino acids. In DNA, the CDR3 is TGTGCCAGCAGCTTGTTCGAGAGGTACGAGCAGTACTTC. This codes for CASSLFERYEQYF.